These T cell receptor beta chains were read from a single sample in a study of blood T cell repertoires in COVID-19. This table comes from immunoSEQ multiplex PCR, and its TCRdb copy is limited to in-frame clones, with some not included. The sample lists approximately 500,000 clones; approximately 89% were seen once. The sample taken for sequencing was peripheral blood. The receptors derive from a man younger than 35 with COVID-19, enrolled during active disease. Each CDR3 is given with its conserved first and last residue. Fields, in order: J gene, V gene, clone size, D gene, CDR3 DNA, CDR3 protein. The D gene is left open where the match is weak. Only some rows state a clone size, as once, few, many or a class for expanded clones.

TRBJ2-5	TRBV24-1	-	-	TGTGCCACCCAAGGACAACAAGAGACCCAGTACTTC	CATQGQQETQYF
TRBJ1-3	TRBV18	once	TRBD1	TGTGCCAGCTCACCGGACAGGGGAAACACCATATATTTT	CASSPDRGNTIYF
TRBJ1-5	TRBV7-9	-	-	TGTGCCAGCAGCTTAGGTTCCCTGAATCAGCCCCAGCATTTT	CASSLGSLNQPQHF
TRBJ1-3	TRBV15	-	TRBD1	TGTGCCACCAGGGAGGGACAGAACTCTGGAAACACCATATATTTT	CATREGQNSGNTIYF
TRBJ1-2	TRBV25-1	-	-	TGTGCCAGCAGTGAACTGGGCCACTATGGCTACACCTTC	CASSELGHYGYTF
TRBJ1-2	TRBV5-4	-	-	TGTGCCAGCAGCCTAACAGGTTTCGACTATGGCTACACCTTC	CASSLTGFDYGYTF
TRBJ1-1	TRBV5-1	-	-	TGCGCCAGCAGCTTTCTAGGGAGCTACCCGACGAACACTGAAGCTTTCTTT	CASSFLGSYPTNTEAFF
TRBJ1-3	TRBV2	-	-	TGTGCCAGCAGTGGATACACCGCTGGAAACACCATATATTTT	CASSGYTAGNTIYF
TRBJ2-3	TRBV5-8	-	-	TGTGCCAGCCGCGGGGCCGGAGTAGGACTGGGTACGCAGTATTTT	CASRGAGVGLGTQYF
TRBJ1-3	TRBV16	-	TRBD1	TGTGCCAGCAGCCGGAATTCAGGGGGCGCTTCTGGAAACACCATATATTTT	CASSRNSGGASGNTIYF
TRBJ1-5	TRBV11-2	-	TRBD1	TGTGCCAGCAGCCTGAACAGGGGTGGCAATCAGCCCCAGCATTTT	CASSLNRGGNQPQHF
TRBJ2-7	TRBV15	-	-	TGTGCCACCAGCAGGCAATCTACAGGGCCTTTCTACGAGCAGTACTTC	CATSRQSTGPFYEQYF
TRBJ1-6	TRBV19	-	-	TGTGCCAGTGGTGGCAGGGGCAATTCACCCCTCCACTTT	CASGGRGNSPLHF
TRBJ1-5	TRBV19	-	TRBD1	TGTGCCAGTAGTACGATCGACAGGGGTTTCAATCAGCCCCAGCATTTT	CASSTIDRGFNQPQHF
TRBJ1-2	TRBV18	few	TRBD1	TGTGCCAGCTCACCGGACAGGGGGCCCCTAGGCTATGGCTACACCTTC	CASSPDRGPLGYGYTF
TRBJ2-3	TRBV29-1	-	-	TGCAGCGTTGGGGCCATCACAGATACGCAGTATTTT	CSVGAITDTQYF
TRBJ1-2	TRBV6-5	-	TRBD1	TGTGCCAGCAGTTATAGGGGGCAGGGCATATACGGCTACACCTTC	CASSYRGQGIYGYTF
TRBJ2-1	TRBV5-1	few	TRBD2	TGCGCCAGCAGCTTGGTTGCGGGGGGGCACAATGAGCAGTTCTTC	CASSLVAGGHNEQFF
TRBJ1-6	TRBV6-5	-	-	TGTGCCAGCAGTTTGGAGAATTCACCCCTCCACTTT	CASSLENSPLHF
TRBJ1-1	TRBV7-9	-	-	TGTGCCAGCAGCGATAGAGGGATAACTGAAGCTTTCTTT	CASSDRGITEAFF
TRBJ1-5	TRBV4-1	-	-	TGCGCCAGCAGCCAAGGCATACAGGGAAATCAGCCCCAGCATTTT	CASSQGIQGNQPQHF
TRBJ2-5	TRBV11-2	-	TRBD1	TGTGCCAGCAGCAAGGACAGGACCGAAGAGACCCAGTACTTC	CASSKDRTEETQYF
TRBJ2-2	TRBV18	-	TRBD1	TGTGCCAGCTCACCACCGGGACAGGCGGACACCGGGGAGCTGTTTTTT	CASSPPGQADTGELFF
TRBJ1-2	TRBV14	-	-	TGTGCCAGCAGCCAAGTCAGTACCTATGGCTACACCTTC	CASSQVSTYGYTF
TRBJ2-3	TRBV27	-	-	TGTGCCAGCAGTTTATTCCAGGGGCAAACTAGCACAGATACGCAGTATTTT	CASSLFQGQTSTDTQYF
TRBJ2-1	TRBV24-1	-	TRBD2	TGTGCCACCAGCACCGGGACTAGCGGACTCAATGAGCAGTTCTTC	CATSTGTSGLNEQFF
TRBJ2-2	TRBV5-1	few	TRBD2	TGCGCCAGCAGCCCGGGACTAGTCGGTAGTAACACCGGGGAGCTGTTTTTT	CASSPGLVGSNTGELFF
TRBJ2-7	TRBV3-1/TRBV3-2	-	-	TGTGCCAGCAGCCAAGCGTCCGAGCAGTACTTC	CASSQASEQYF
TRBJ1-5	TRBV10-2	-	-	TGCGCCAGCAGTGAGCCGGGAGGGGGGGGATATAGCAATCAGCCCCAGCATTTT	CASSEPGGGGYSNQPQHF
TRBJ2-5	TRBV2	-	TRBD1	TGTGCCAGCGGTCCGGACAGGGAAGAGACCCAGTACTTC	CASGPDREETQYF
TRBJ2-4	TRBV6-5	many	-	TGTGCCAGCAGTTACTCGCGACAGGTCAACATTCAGTACTTC	CASSYSRQVNIQYF
TRBJ2-5	TRBV12-3/TRBV12-4	-	-	TGTGCCAGCAGCCCCCCCCTGCAAGAGACCCAGTACTTC	CASSPPLQETQYF
TRBJ2-7	TRBV3-1/TRBV3-2	-	-	TGTGCCAGCATGGGCAGGGCTACTTACGAGCAGTACTTC	CASMGRATYEQYF
TRBJ2-1	TRBV11-2	once	TRBD2	TGTGCCAGCAGCACCTCTAGCGGGACGTACAATGAGCAGTTCTTC	CASSTSSGTYNEQFF
TRBJ1-1	TRBV5-1	-	TRBD1	TGCGCCAGCAGCTTGGCCGCAGGGGGAAATCGTTTTGCTTTCTTT	CASSLAAGGNRFAFF
TRBJ2-1	TRBV4-1	-	TRBD2	TGCGCCAGCAGCCCCGGGGCTAGTAGCGGGCGCAGGAATGAGCAGTTCTTC	CASSPGASSGRRNEQFF
TRBJ2-4	TRBV9	-	TRBD1	TGTGCCAGCAGCGCTCCGGGACAGGGTGGAAAAAACATTCAGTACTTC	CASSAPGQGGKNIQYF